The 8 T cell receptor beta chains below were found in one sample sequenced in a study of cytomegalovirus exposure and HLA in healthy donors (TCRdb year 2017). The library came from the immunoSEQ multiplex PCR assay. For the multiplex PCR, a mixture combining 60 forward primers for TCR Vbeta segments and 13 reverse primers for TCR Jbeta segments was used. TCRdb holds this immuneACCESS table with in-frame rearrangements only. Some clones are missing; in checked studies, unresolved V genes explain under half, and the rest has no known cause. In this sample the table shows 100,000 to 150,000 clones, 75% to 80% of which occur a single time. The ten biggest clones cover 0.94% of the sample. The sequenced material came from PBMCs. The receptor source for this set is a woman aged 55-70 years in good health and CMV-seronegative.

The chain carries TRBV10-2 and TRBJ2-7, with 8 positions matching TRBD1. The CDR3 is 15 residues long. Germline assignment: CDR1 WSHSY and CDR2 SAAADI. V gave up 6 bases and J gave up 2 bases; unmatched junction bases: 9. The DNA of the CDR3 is TGCGCCAGCAGGGCTTATAGGACAGGGCCCTACGAGCAGTACTTC. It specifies CASRAYRTGPYEQYF.

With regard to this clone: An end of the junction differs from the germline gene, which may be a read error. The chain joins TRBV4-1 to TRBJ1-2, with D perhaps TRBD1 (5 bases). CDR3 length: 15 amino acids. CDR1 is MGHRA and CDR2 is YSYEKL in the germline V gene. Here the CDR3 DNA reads TGCGCCAGCAACCAAGAGGGAACAGGCTTCTATGGCTACACCTTC. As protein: CASNQEGTGFYGYTF.

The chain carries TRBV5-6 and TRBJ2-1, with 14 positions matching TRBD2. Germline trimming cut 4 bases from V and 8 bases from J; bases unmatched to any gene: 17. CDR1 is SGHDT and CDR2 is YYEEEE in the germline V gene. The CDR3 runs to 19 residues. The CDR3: CASSRTLGLAGAIADEQFF. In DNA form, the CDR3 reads TGTGCCAGCAGCCGGACGTTGGGACTAGCGGGAGCAATCGCCGATGAGCAGTTCTTC.

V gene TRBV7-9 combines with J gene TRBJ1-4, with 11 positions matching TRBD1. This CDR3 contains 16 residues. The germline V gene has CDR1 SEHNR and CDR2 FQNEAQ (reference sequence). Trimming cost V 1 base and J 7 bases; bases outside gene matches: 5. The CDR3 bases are TGTGCCAGCAGCTTAGATGGGGGACAGGGGGTTGAAAAACTGTTTTTT. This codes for CASSLDGGQGVEKLFF.

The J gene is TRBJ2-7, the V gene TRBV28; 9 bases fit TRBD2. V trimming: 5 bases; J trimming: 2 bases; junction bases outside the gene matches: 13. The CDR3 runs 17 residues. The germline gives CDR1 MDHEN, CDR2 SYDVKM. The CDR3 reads CASSRWKTSGKPYEQYF. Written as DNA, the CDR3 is TGTGCCAGCAGTAGATGGAAGACTAGCGGCAAGCCCTACGAGCAGTACTTC.

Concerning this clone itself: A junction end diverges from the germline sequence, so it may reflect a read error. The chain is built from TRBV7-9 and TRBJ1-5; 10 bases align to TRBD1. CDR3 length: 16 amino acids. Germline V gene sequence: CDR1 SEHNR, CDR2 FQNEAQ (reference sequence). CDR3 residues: CSSSQTGGSKDQPQHF. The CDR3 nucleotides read TGTTCCAGCAGCCAGACAGGGGGCTCGAAAGATCAGCCCCAGCATTTT.

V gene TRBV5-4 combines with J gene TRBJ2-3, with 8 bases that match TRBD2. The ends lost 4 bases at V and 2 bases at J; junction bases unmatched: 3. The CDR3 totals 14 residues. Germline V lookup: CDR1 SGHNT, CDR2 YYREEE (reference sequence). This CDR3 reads CASSQREFTDTQYF. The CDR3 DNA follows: TGTGCCAGCAGCCAGCGGGAGTTCACAGATACGCAGTATTTT.

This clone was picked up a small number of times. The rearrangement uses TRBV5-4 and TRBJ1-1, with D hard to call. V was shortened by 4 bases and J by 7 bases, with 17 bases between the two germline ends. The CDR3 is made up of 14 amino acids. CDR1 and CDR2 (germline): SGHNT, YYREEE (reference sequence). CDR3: CASSPVAERGEAFF. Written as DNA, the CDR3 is TGTGCCAGCAGCCCCGTAGCAGAACGCGGTGAAGCTTTCTTT.